Listed below are T cell receptor beta chains from one sample, sequenced in a study of Ad26.COV2.S vaccination and SARS-CoV-2 variants. The protocol was immunoSEQ multiplex PCR, while the TCRdb copy is restricted to in-frame clones and leaves out a portion. This table holds about 400,000 clones, approximately 90% found once. The sequences come from peripheral blood, collected in a trial of Ad26.COV2.S vaccine versus placebo. The receptors were sampled from a person aged 18-60 years who received the Ad26.COV2.S COVID-19 vaccine or a placebo. Both conserved end residues are part of each CDR3. D genes are given only for firm matches. Part of the rows lack a size; the others show once, few, many or a class for expanded clones.

clone_size,d_call,v_call,j_call,cdr3_nt,cdr3_aa
NA,NA,TRBV5-1,TRBJ2-3,TGCGCCAGCAGCTTAGGAGGGGAGGCAGATACGCAGTATTTT,CASSLGGEADTQYF
NA,NA,TRBV30,TRBJ1-6,TGTGCCTGGAATCAAGGCTCACCCCTCCACTTT,CAWNQGSPLHF
NA,TRBD1,TRBV14,TRBJ1-3,TGTGCCAGCAGCCAACAGACAGGGGGCTTTGGAAACACCATATATTTT,CASSQQTGGFGNTIYF
NA,NA,TRBV28,TRBJ2-5,TGTGCCAGCAGCCTGTTAGAGACCCAAGAGACCCAGTACTTC,CASSLLETQETQYF
NA,NA,TRBV7-6,TRBJ1-3,TGTGCCAGCAGCAGGGGACGGACCTCTGGAAACACCATATATTTT,CASSRGRTSGNTIYF
few,NA,TRBV28,TRBJ2-7,TGTGCCAGCAGTTTAGGAGGGCTAGCTTTAGGAGAGCAGTACTTC,CASSLGGLALGEQYF
many,NA,TRBV20-1,TRBJ1-1,TGCAGTGCTACCGGGGGCGGACGAGCTTTCTTT,CSATGGGRAFF
NA,NA,TRBV6-5,TRBJ1-3,TGTGCCAGCAGGGCTAACAGCTACTCTGGAAACACCATATATTTT,CASRANSYSGNTIYF
NA,NA,TRBV30,TRBJ2-2,TGTGCAAGTGGGACGGTCAGGACCGGGGAGCTGTTTTTT,CASGTVRTGELFF
once,NA,TRBV19,TRBJ1-1,TGTGCCAGTAGTACTACAGCTGCCCAAACTGAAGCTTTCTTT,CASSTTAAQTEAFF
NA,NA,TRBV18,TRBJ2-2,TGTGCCAGCTCACTTGGACGAGACCGGGAGCTGTTTTTT,CASSLGRDRELFF
NA,NA,TRBV15,TRBJ2-5,TGTGCCACCAGCAGAGATCCGGCGGCCGGAGCGGAGACCCAGTACTTC,CATSRDPAAGAETQYF
NA,NA,TRBV5-1,TRBJ2-5,TGCGCCAGCAGCTTGAACCAGGGAGGAGAGACCCAGTACTTC,CASSLNQGGETQYF
NA,NA,TRBV19,TRBJ1-1,TGTGCCAGTCTCCGGGGGTTGAACACTGAAGCTTTCTTT,CASLRGLNTEAFF
NA,NA,TRBV19,TRBJ1-3,TGTGCCAGTAGTACACAGGGCTCTGGAAACACCATATATTTT,CASSTQGSGNTIYF
few,TRBD1,TRBV27,TRBJ1-6,TGTGCCAGCAGTTTTGGACAGGGTTTGGGGGGAGTCCACTTT,CASSFGQGLGGVHF
NA,TRBD2,TRBV9,TRBJ2-2,TGTGCCAGCAGCGTTTCCCCTGGGCTAGCGGGAGGGGGCACCGGGGAGCTGTTTTTT,CASSVSPGLAGGGTGELFF
NA,TRBD1,TRBV6-5,TRBJ1-2,TGTGCCAGCAGTCCGGGGACAGACAACTATGGCTACACCTTC,CASSPGTDNYGYTF
once,TRBD1,TRBV11-2,TRBJ2-7,TGTGCCAGCAGCCCAGCGGGGACAGGGGTTGAGCAGTACTTC,CASSPAGTGVEQYF
NA,NA,TRBV5-6,TRBJ1-1,TGTGCCAGCAGCTTGATCGGGCGGCAGAACACTGAAGCTTTCTTT,CASSLIGRQNTEAFF
NA,NA,TRBV5-1,TRBJ2-1,TGCGCCAGCAGCTTGACCCCCTCTGGGCAGAGCTATGAGCAGTTCTTC,CASSLTPSGQSYEQFF
NA,TRBD2,TRBV9,TRBJ2-2,TGTGCCAGCAGCGTAGCTGGCGGGGGCACCGGGGAGCTGTTTTTT,CASSVAGGGTGELFF
NA,NA,TRBV10-3,TRBJ2-5,TGTGCCATCAGTGACGGGAGTAGCGAGACCCAGTACTTC,CAISDGSSETQYF
NA,TRBD2,TRBV9,TRBJ2-3,TGTGCCAGCAGCATCCACACGCCCGGGACTAGCGGAAATACGCAGTATTTT,CASSIHTPGTSGNTQYF
NA,NA,TRBV28,TRBJ2-2,TGTGCCAGCACAAGTAGCGGGGAGCTGTTTTTT,CASTSSGELFF
NA,NA,TRBV29-1,TRBJ2-2,TGCAGCGTTGGGTATCCCGGGGAGCTGTTTTTT,CSVGYPGELFF
NA,NA,TRBV10-1,TRBJ2-6,TGCGCCAGCATGGGGGGGCAGGCCTACTCTGGGGCCAACGTCCTGACTTTC,CASMGGQAYSGANVLTF
NA,NA,TRBV12-3/TRBV12-4,TRBJ2-5,TGTGCCAGCACGGCGGAGGGCGGGGAGACCCAGTACTTC,CASTAEGGETQYF
NA,TRBD1,TRBV28,TRBJ1-1,TGTGCCAGCACGCTGACAGGGGCGAGCACTGAAGCTTTCTTT,CASTLTGASTEAFF
NA,NA,TRBV28,TRBJ2-7,TGTGCCAGCAGTTTGGGGCCGGGGATCTACGAGCAGTACTTC,CASSLGPGIYEQYF
NA,TRBD2,TRBV5-4,TRBJ2-1,TGTGCCAGCAGCTCACTAGCGTTGGGATCCTACAATGAGCAGTTCTTC,CASSSLALGSYNEQFF
NA,TRBD2,TRBV6-2/TRBV6-3,TRBJ2-5,TGTGCCAGCAGTTACCGACTAGCGGGAGGGGAGACCCAGTACTTC,CASSYRLAGGETQYF